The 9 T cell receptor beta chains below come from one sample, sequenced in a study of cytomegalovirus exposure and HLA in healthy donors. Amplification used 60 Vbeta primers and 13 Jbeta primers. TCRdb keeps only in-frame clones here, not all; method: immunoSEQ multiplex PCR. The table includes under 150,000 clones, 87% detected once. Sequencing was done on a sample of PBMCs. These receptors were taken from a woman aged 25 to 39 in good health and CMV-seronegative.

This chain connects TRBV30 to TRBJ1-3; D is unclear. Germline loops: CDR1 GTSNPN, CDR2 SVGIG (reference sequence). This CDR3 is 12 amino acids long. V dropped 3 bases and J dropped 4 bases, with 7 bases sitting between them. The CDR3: CAWREGGNTIYF. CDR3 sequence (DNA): TGTGCCTGGAGGGAGGGCGGAAACACCATATATTTT.

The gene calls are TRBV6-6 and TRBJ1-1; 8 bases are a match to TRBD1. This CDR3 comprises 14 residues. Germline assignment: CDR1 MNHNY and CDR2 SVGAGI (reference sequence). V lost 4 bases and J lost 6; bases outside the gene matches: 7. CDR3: CASSFGQGTAEAFF. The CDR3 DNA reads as TGTGCCAGCAGTTTTGGACAGGGTACGGCTGAAGCTTTCTTT.

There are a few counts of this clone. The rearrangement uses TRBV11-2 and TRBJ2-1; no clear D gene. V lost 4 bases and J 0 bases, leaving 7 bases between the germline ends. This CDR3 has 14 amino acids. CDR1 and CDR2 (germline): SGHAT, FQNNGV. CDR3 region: CASSSLSSYNEQFF. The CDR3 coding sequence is TGTGCCAGCAGCTCACTAAGCTCCTACAATGAGCAGTTCTTC.

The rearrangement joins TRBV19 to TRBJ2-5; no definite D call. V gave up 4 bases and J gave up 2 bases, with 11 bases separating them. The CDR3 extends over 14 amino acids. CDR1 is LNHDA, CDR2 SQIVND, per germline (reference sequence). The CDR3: CASSNTWAQETQYF. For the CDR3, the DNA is TGTGCCAGTAGTAATACCTGGGCACAAGAGACCCAGTACTTC.

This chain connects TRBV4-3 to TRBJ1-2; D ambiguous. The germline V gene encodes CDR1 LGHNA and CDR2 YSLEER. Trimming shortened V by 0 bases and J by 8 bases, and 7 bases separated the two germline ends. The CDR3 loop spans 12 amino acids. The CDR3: CASSQETEGYTF. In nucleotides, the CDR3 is TGCGCCAGCAGCCAAGAAACAGAGGGCTACACCTTC.

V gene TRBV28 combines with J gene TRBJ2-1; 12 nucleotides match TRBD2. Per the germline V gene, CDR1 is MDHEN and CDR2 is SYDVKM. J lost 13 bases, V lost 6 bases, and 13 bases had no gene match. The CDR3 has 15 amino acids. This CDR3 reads CASSRYLAGGRDQFF. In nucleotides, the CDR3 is TGTGCCAGCAGCCGGTATCTAGCGGGGGGGCGCGATCAGTTCTTC. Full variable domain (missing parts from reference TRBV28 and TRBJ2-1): DVKVTQSSRYLVKRTGEKVFLECVQDMDHENMFWYRQDPGLGLRLIYFSYDVKMKEKGDIPEGYSVSREKKERFSLILESASTNQTSMYLCASSRYLAGGRDQFFGPGTRLTVL.

CDR3 sequence reads: CAWSGGTGGNSPLHF. The DNA for the CDR3 is TGTGCCTGGAGTGGGGGGACAGGGGGCAATTCACCCCTCCACTTT. The chain couples TRBV30 to TRBJ1-6, with 12 positions matching TRBD1. Looked up from germline, CDR1 is GTSNPN and CDR2 is SVGIG (reference sequence). The J segment lost 7 bases and the V segment lost 1 base, leaving 2 bases of the junction unmatched. CDR3 length: 15 amino acids.

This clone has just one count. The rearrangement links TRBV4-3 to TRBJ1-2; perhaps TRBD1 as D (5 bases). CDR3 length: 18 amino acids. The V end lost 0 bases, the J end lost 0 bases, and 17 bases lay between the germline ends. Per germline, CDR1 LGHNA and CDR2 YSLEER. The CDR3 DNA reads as TGCGCCAGCAGCCAAGATCCGGGCAGGGCCTCCTCTAACTATGGCTACACCTTC. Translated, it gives CASSQDPGRASSNYGYTF.

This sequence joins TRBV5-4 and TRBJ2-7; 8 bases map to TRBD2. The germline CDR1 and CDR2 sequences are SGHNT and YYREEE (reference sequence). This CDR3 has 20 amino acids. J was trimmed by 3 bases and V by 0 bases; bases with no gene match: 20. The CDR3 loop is CASSLDYGGTGGTFLYEQYF. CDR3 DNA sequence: TGTGCCAGCAGCTTGGATTACGGGGGCACGGGGGGGACCTTTCTCTACGAGCAGTACTTC.